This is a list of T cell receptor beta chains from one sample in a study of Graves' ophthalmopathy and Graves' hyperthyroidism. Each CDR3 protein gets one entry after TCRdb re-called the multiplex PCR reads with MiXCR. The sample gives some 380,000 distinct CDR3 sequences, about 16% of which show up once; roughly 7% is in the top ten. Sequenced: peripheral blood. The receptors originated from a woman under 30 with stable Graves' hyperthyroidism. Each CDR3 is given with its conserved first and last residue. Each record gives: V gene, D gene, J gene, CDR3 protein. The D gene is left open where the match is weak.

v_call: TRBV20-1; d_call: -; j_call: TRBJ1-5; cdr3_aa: CSARPDSNQPQHF
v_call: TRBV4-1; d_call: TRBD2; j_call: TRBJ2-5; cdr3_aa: CASSLVNSGGTQYF
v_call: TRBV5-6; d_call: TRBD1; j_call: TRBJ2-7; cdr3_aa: CASSSVPGDRGRYEQYF
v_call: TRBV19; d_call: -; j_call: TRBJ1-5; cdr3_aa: CASTIRAGYSNQPQHF
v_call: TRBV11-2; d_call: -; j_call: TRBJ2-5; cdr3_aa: CASSRDIQETKYF
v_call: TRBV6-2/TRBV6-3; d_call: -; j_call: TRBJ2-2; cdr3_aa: CASSSVSGGTNTGELFF
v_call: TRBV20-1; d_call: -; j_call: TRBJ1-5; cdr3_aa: CSAPPAGSHQPQHF
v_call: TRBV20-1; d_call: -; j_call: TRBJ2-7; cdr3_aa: CSARAERGYEQYF
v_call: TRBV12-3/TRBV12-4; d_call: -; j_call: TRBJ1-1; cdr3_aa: CASSLRYVDTEAFF
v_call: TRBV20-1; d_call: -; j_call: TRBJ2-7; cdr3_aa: CSASRGHYEQYF
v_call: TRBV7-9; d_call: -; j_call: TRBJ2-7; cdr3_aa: CASSRDRVVEQYF
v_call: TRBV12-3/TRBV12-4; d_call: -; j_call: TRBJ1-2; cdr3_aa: CASSLMGQDYGYTF
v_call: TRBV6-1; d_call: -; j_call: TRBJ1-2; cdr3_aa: CASFGGYGYTF
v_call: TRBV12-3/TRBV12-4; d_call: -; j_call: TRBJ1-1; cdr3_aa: CASSFRGFSDYTEAFF
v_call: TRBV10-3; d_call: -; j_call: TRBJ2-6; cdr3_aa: CAISSSGANVLTF
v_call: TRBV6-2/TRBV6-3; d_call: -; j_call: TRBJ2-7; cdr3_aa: CASSYKTRISLSYF
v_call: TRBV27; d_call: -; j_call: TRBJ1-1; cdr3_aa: CASSPGRDAKAFF
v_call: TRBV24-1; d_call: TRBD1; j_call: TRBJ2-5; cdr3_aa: CSTRAYRGETQYF
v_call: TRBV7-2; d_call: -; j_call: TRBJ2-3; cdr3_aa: CASSLLTSTDTQYF
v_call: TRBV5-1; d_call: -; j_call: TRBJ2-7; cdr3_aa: CASSLGLRNEQYF
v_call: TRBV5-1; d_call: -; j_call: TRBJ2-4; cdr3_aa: CASSLGGSGFKNIKYF
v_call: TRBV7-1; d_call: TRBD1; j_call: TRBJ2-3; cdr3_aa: CASSSLSLGVGTESTDTQYF
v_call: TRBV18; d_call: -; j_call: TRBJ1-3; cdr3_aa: CASSDTSLSGNTIYF